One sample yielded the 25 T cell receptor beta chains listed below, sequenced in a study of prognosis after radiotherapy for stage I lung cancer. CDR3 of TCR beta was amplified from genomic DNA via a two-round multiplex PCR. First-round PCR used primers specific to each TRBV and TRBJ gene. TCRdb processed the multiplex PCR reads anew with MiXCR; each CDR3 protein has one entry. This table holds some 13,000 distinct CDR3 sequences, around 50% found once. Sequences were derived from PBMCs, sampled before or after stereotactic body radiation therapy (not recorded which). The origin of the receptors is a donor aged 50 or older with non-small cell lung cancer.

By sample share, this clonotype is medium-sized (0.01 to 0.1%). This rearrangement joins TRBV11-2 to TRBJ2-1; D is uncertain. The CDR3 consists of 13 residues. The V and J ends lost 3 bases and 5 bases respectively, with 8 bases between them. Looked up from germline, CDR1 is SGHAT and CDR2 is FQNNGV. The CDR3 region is CASSFSRNNEQFF. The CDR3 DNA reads TGTGCCAGCAGCTTCTCCCGGAACAATGAGCAGTTCTTC.

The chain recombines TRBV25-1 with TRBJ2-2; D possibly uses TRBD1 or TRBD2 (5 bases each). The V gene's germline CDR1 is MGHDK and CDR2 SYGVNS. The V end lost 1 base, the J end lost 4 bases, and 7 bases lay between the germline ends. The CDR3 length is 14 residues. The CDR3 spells CASSESGGTGELFF. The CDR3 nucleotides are TGTGCCAGCAGTGAATCTGGGGGCACCGGGGAGCTGTTTTTT.

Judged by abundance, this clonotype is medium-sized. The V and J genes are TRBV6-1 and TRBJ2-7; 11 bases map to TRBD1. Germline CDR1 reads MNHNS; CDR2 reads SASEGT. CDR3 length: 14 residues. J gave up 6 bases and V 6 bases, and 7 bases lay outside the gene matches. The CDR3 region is CASSIRDRGIEQYF. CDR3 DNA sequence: TGTGCCAGCAGCATCCGGGACAGGGGGATCGAGCAGTACTTC.

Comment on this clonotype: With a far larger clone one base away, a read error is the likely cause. The CDR3 spells CASSEASGRNEHFF. The CDR3 bases are TGCGCCAGCAGCGAAGCTAGCGGGAGGAATGAGCATTTCTTC. V gene TRBV5-1 combines with J gene TRBJ2-5, with TRBD2 matching 11 bases. The CDR3 spans 14 residues. From germline, CDR1 is SGHRS and CDR2 YFSETQ.

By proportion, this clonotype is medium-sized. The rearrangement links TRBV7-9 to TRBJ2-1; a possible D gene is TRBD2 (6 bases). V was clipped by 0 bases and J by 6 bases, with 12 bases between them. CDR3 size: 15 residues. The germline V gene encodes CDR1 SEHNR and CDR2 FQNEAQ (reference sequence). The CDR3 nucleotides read TGTGCCAGCAGCTTAGCTGGCGGGATTGGCAATGAGCAGTTCTTC. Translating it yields CASSLAGGIGNEQFF.

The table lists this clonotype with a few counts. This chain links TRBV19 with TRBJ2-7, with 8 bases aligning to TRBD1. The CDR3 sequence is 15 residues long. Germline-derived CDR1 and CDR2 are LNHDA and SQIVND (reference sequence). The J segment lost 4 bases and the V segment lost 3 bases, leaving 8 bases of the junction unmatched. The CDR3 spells CASSIFVGQGYEQYF. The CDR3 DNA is TGTGCCAGTAGTATCTTTGTAGGACAGGGTTACGAGCAGTACTTC.

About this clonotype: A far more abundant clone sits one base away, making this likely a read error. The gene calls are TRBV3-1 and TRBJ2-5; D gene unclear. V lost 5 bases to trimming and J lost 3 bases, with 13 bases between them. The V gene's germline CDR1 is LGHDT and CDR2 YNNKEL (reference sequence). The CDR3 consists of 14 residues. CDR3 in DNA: TGTGCCAGCAGCTTTACCGGGTCAAAAGAGACCCAGTACTTC. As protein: CASSFTGSKETQYF.

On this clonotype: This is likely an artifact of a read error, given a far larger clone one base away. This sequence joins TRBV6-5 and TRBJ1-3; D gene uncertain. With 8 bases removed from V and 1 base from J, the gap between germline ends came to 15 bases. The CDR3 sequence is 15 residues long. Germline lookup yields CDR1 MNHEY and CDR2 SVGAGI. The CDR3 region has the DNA TGTGCCAGCTCTATGGTCTCAGTGTCTGGAAACACCATATATTTT. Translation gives CASSMVSVSGNTIYF.

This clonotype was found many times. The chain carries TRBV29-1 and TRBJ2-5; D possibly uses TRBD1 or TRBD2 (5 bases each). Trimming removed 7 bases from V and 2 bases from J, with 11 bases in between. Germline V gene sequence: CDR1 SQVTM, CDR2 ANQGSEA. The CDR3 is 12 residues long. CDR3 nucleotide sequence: TGCAGCGCCAAGGGACCTCAAGAGACCCAGTACTTC. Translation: CSAKGPQETQYF.

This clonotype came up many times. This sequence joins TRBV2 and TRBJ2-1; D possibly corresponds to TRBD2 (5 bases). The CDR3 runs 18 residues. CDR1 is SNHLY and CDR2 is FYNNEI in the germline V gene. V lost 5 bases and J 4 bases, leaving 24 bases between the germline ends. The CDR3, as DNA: TGTGCCAGCAGTCGATCCCGTAGCGCCGCATCCCATTACAATGAGCAGTTCTTC. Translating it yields CASSRSRSAASHYNEQFF. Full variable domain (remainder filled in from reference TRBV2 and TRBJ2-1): EPEVTQTPSHQVTQMGQEVILRCVPISNHLYFYWYRQILGQKVEFLVSFYNNEISEKSEIFDDQFSVERPDGSNFTLKIRSTKLEDSAMYFCASSRSRSAASHYNEQFFGPGTRLTVL.

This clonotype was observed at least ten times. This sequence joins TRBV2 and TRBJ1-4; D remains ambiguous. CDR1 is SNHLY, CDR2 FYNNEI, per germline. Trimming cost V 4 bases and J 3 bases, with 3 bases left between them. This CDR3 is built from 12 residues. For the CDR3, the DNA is TGTGCCAGCAGTGTGGCTAATGAAAAACTGTTTTTT. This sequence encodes CASSVANEKLFF.

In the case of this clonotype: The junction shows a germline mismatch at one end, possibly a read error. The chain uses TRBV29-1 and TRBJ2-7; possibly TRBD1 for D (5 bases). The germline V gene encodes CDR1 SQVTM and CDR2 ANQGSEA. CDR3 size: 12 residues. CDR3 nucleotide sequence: TGCAGCGTTTCCAGGGTGACCTACGAGCATTACTTC. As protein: CSVSRVTYEHYF.

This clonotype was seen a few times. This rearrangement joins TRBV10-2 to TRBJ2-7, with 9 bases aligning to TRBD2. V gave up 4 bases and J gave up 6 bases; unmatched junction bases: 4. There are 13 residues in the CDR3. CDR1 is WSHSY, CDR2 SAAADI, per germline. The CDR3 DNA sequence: TGCGCCAGCAGTGGCCCTAGCGGGACCGAGCAGTACTTC. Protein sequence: CASSGPSGTEQYF.

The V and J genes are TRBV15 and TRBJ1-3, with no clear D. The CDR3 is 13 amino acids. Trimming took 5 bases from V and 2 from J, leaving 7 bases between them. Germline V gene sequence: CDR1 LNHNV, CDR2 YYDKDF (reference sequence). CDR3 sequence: CATSRTTGNTIYF. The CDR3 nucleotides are TGTGCCACCAGCCGTACAACTGGAAACACCATATATTTT.

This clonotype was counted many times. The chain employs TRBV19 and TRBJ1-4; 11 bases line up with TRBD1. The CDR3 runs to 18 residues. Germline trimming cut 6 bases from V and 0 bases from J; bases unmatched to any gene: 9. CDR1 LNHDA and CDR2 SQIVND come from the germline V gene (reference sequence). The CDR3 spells CASRMDRGRTSTNEKLFF. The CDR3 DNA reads TGTGCCAGTAGGATGGACAGGGGGCGAACTTCAACTAATGAAAAACTGTTTTTT.

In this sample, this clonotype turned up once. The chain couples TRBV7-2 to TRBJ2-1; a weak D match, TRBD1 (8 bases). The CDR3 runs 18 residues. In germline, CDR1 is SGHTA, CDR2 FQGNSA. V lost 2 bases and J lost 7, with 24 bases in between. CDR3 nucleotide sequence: TGTGCCAGCAGCTTAACGGGACAGGCGAGCGGGATAGGGAATGAGCAGTTCTTC. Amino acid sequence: CASSLTGQASGIGNEQFF. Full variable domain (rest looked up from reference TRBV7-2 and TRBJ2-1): GAGVSQSPSNKVTEKGKDVELRCDPISGHTALYWYRQSLGQGLEFLIYFQGNSAPDKSGLPSDRFSAERTGGSVSTLTIQRTQQEDSAVYLCASSLTGQASGIGNEQFFGPGTRLTVL.

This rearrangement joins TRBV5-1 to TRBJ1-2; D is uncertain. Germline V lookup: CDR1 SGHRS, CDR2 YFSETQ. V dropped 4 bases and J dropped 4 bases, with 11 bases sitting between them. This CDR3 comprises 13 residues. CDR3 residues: CASSLRTVYGYTF. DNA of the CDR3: TGCGCCAGCAGCCTTAGGACGGTCTATGGCTACACCTTC.

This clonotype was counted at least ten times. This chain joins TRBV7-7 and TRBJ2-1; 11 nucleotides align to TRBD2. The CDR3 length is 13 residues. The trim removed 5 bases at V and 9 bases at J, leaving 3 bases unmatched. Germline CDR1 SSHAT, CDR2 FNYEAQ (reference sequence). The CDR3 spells CASSVGLAAEQFF. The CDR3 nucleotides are TGTGCCAGCAGCGTGGGACTAGCGGCTGAGCAGTTCTTC.

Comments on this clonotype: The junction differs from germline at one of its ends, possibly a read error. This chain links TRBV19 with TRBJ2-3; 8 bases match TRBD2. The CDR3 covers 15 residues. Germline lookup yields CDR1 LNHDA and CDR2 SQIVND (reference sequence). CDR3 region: CVSSGREGYTDTQYF. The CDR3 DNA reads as TGTGTCAGTAGTGGCCGGGAGGGGTACACAGATACGCAGTATTTT.

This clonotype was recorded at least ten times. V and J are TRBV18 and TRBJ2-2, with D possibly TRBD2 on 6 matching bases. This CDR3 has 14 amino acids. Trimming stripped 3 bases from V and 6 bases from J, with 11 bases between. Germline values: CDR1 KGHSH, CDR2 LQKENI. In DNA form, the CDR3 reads TGTGCCAGCTCACCCCCGACTAGGTCCGGGGAGCTGTTTTTT. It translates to CASSPPTRSGELFF.

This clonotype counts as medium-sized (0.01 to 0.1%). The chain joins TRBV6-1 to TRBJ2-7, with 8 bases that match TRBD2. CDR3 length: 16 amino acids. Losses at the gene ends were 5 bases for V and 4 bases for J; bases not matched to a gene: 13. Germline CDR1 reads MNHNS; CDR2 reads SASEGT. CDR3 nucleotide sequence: TGTGCCAGCAGTACAGAGGCGGGGGGCCTTTGGTACGAGCAGTACTTC. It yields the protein CASSTEAGGLWYEQYF.

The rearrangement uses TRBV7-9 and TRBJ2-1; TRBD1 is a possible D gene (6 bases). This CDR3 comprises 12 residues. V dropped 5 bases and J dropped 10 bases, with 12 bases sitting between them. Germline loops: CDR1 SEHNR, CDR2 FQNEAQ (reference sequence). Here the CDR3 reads CASSVYQGEQFF. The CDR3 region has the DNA TGTGCCAGCAGCGTTTACCAGGGGGAGCAGTTCTTC.

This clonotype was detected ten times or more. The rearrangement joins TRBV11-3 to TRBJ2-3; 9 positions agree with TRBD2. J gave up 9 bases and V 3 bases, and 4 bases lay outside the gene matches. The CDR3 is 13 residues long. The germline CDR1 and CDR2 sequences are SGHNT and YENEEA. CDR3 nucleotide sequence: TGTGCCAGCAGCTTTACAGCGGGAGGAACGCAGTATTTT. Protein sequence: CASSFTAGGTQYF.

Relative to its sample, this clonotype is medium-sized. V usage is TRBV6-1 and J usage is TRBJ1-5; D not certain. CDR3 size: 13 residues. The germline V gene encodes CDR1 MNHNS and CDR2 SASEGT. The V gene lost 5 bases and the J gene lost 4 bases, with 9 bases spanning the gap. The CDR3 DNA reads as TGTGCCAGCAGTTACGGAGGGAATCAGCCCCAGCATTTT. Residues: CASSYGGNQPQHF.

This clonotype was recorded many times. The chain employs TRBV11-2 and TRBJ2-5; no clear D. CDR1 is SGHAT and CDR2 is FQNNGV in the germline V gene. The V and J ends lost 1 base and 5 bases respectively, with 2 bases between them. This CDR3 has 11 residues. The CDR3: CASSLAETQYF. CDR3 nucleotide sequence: TGTGCCAGCAGCTTAGCGGAGACCCAGTACTTC.